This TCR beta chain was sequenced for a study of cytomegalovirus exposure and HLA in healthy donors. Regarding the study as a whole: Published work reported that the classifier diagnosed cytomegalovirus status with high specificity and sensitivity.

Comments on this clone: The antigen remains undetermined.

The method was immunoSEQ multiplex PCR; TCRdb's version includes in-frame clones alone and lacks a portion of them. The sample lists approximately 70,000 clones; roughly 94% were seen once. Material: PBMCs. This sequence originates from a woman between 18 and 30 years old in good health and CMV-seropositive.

In DNA form, the CDR3 reads TGTGCCAGCAGCTTGGTTTCTACTCCGAGCTCCTACAATGAGCAGTTCTTC. Translating it yields CASSLVSTPSSYNEQFF. J is TRBJ2-1 and V is TRBV5-5, with D unclear. CDR1 is SGHKS, CDR2 YYEKEE, per germline (reference sequence). The V and J ends lost 0 bases and 0 bases respectively, with 13 bases between them. This CDR3 has 17 residues.